Listed below are T cell receptor beta chains from one sample, sequenced in a study of tumor and adjacent non-tumor tissue in lung cancer. A single record per CDR3 protein comes from TCRdb applying MiXCR to the multiplex PCR reads. The sample lists some 84,000 distinct CDR3 sequences, about 61% occurring once. The sequenced material came from lung tumor tissue. Receptors were obtained from a man aged 65-85 years with non-small cell lung cancer. Both conserved end residues are part of each CDR3.

v_call	cdr3_length	j_call	cdr3_aa
TRBV20-1	14	TRBJ2-1	CSALRQGDDNEQFF
TRBV28	13	TRBJ1-6	CASTIYWDSPLHF
TRBV4-2	14	TRBJ1-5	CTCSQDRGAQPQHF
TRBV6-5	17	TRBJ2-3	CASSRSGTGLFPDTQYF
TRBV29-1	11	TRBJ2-7	CSVRQGDQQYF
TRBV28	15	TRBJ2-1	CASSLEWPPYNEQFF
TRBV11-3	17	TRBJ2-2	CASSIGVGGPKTGELFF
TRBV6-2/TRBV6-3	14	TRBJ2-7	CASSPRGSLNEQYF
TRBV12-3/TRBV12-4	16	TRBJ2-6	CVGSLTLPAGANVLTF
TRBV6-1	14	TRBJ1-5	CASSRVGPPGAQHF
TRBV6-1	15	TRBJ2-1	CASTPAIDSGLEQFF
TRBV28	14	TRBJ1-3	CASSLENSGNNIYF
TRBV20-1	15	TRBJ2-1	CSTFSGLGSYNEQFF
TRBV4-2	13	TRBJ2-7	CASSQGKGYKQYF
TRBV6-5	14	TRBJ1-2	CASRRIGGNYGYTF
TRBV7-9	14	TRBJ2-2	CTNPPDINTGELFF
TRBV6-5	14	TRBJ2-2	CASSGQGAAGELPF
TRBV6-4	15	TRBJ2-1	CASSASASSYNEQFF
TRBV12-3/TRBV12-4	14	TRBJ1-1	CASSPNWDSTEAFF
TRBV11-2	14	TRBJ2-7	CVSGLRDRGDEQYF
TRBV5-1	15	TRBJ1-6	CASSFVTATNSPLHF
TRBV29-1	14	TRBJ2-2	CSVGIGSNTGELFF
TRBV6-5	15	TRBJ2-3	CANSPQGRNTDTQYF
TRBV28	14	TRBJ1-6	CASSFHRRNSHLNF
TRBV28	12	TRBJ1-2	CASSYTGYSYTF
TRBV6-2/TRBV6-3	15	TRBJ2-3	CASSYSGTGTDTQYF
TRBV11-3	16	TRBJ2-6	CASNLLGMAGANVLTF
TRBV6-1	14	TRBJ2-7	CASRDGGLNYEQYF
TRBV20-1	15	TRBJ1-1	CSAGPLQDPETEAFF
TRBV11-3	17	TRBJ2-1	CTSSLGPAWTSGREQFF
TRBV4-1	15	TRBJ1-2	CASRQISPMVYGYTF
TRBV6-5	15	TRBJ2-6	CASSQDMAGANVLTF
TRBV5-6	12	TRBJ2-3	CASSLDSTVEYF
TRBV6-6	12	TRBJ1-2	CAGSAPGQPCTF
TRBV5-5	12	TRBJ2-5	CASSSSAGTQYF
TRBV11-3	13	TRBJ2-7	CTSSLEGRSELYF
TRBV1	15	TRBJ2-1	CTSSQDSFSYNEQFF
TRBV11-2	15	TRBJ2-3	CASSAGQGLANTQCF
TRBV20-1	14	TRBJ2-7	CSARGLAITYEQYF
TRBV6-1	15	TRBJ1-1	CASNTLGGAGTDAFF
TRBV5-4	15	TRBJ2-7	CANSPGTGSSYKQYF
TRBV11-1	13	TRBJ1-5	CASSLSGGKAQHF
TRBV12-3/TRBV12-4	14	TRBJ1-1	CASSPSTGIGEAFF
TRBV28	13	TRBJ2-2	CASTSQDTGELFF
TRBV6-2/TRBV6-3	15	TRBJ2-7	CASITPGTGSYEQYF
TRBV11-2	14	TRBJ2-5	CATRWTSGAETQYF
TRBV7-9	14	TRBJ2-1	CASNYVTEYNEQFF
TRBV7-9	15	TRBJ1-1	CASNLQGQGLTEALF
TRBV20-1	14	TRBJ2-7	CSAREDQGPYEQYF
TRBV12-3/TRBV12-4	15	TRBJ2-1	CASSPVVAGGGEQFF
TRBV2	16	TRBJ2-5	CASSTLGTVEGETQCF
TRBV5-1	15	TRBJ2-7	CASSLEGQGGYEQYF
TRBV11-2	18	TRBJ2-2	CASNIYWTGVLSTGELFF
TRBV11-3	13	TRBJ2-2	CASSPLNIGKLFF
TRBV9	13	TRBJ2-7	CVSSSARAGKQYF
TRBV6-1	15	TRBJ2-7	CASSNPGTGIYEQYF
TRBV7-9	16	TRBJ2-2	CASSFTGTLNTGELFF
TRBV7-9	17	TRBJ2-5	CASSNLAGGTQEKVQYF
TRBV6-4	15	TRBJ2-2	CTSSDYGGNTGELFF
TRBV20-1	18	TRBJ2-1	CSARGGLAGLSSYNEQFF